This TCR beta chain was sequenced during a study of long-term antiretroviral therapy in people with HIV. Survey level was the resolution at which the v3.0 immunoSEQ assay ran. The data were produced by immunoSEQ multiplex PCR, yet TCRdb's version contains in-frame clones alone and is incomplete. The sample includes 20,000 to 25,000 clones, approximately 80% seen only once; the top ten take 10% to 15%. Germline CDR1 is LNHNV and CDR2 is YYDKDF (reference sequence). The ends were cut back, 2 bases at V and 5 bases at J, with 6 bases in the middle. CDR3 length: 13 amino acids. This specimen was unsorted PBMCs, taken 1.6 years after starting antiretroviral therapy. This TCR was sampled from a man aged 40-50 years with HIV. The J gene is TRBJ2-2, the V gene TRBV15; D remains ambiguous. The CDR3 coding sequence is TGTGCCACCAGCAGAACGGCAACCGGGGAGCTGTTTTTT. Translated: CATSRTATGELFF.